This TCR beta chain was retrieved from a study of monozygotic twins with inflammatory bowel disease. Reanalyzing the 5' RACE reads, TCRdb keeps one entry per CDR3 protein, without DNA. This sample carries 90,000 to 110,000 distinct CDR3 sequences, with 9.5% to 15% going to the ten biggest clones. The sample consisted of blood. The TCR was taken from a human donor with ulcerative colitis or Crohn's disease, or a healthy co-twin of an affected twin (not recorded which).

This CDR3 is CASWDTGELFF. This rearrangement joins TRBV5-1 to TRBJ2-2. CDR1 is SGHRS, CDR2 YFSETQ, per germline. The CDR3 is made up of 11 amino acids.